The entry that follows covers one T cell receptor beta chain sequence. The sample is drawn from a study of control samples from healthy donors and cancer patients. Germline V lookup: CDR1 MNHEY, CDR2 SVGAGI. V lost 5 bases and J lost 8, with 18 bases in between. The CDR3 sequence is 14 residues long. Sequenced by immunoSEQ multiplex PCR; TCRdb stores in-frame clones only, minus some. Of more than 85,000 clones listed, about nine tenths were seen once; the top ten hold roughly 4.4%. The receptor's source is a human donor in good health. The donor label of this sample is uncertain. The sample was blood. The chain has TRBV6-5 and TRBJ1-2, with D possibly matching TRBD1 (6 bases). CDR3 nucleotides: TGTGCCAGCAGTCCCGGGACACCAGTTCTCGGCTACACCTTC. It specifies CASSPGTPVLGYTF.